This is a list of T cell receptor beta chains from one sample in a study of cytomegalovirus exposure and HLA in healthy donors. Sequenced by immunoSEQ multiplex PCR; TCRdb stores in-frame clones only, minus some. The sample consists of about 190,000 clones, roughly 77% of them appearing once. Input material: PBMCs. Receptors originate from a woman aged 25-40 years in good health and CMV-seropositive. The CDR3 runs from the conserved cysteine through the conserved F or W. A D gene is named only where the DNA matches it firmly. Clone size is stated in some rows and not others, as once, few, many or a class when expanded.

CDR3aa	CDR3nt	d_gene	len	abundance	v_gene	j_gene
CASSPGGGSSYEQYF	TGCGCCAGCAGCCCGGGGGGCGGGAGCTCCTACGAGCAGTACTTC	-	15	-	TRBV4-1	TRBJ2-7
CASSSVRYEQYF	TGTGCCAGCAGCTCCGTGCGCTACGAGCAGTACTTC	-	12	-	TRBV7-4	TRBJ2-7
CASSPPARSTDTQYF	TGTGCCAGCTCACCACCGGCCCGATCAACAGATACGCAGTATTTT	-	15	few	TRBV18	TRBJ2-3
CASSFSGGSYEQYF	TGTGCCAGCAGTTTCAGCGGGGGCTCCTACGAGCAGTACTTC	TRBD2	14	-	TRBV28	TRBJ2-7
CASSYGTGLLNTEAFF	TGTGCCAGCAGTTATGGGACAGGGCTATTGAACACTGAAGCTTTCTTT	TRBD1	16	-	TRBV6-5	TRBJ1-1
CASSYSRVVSYNEQFF	TGTGCCAGCAGTTACTCGAGGGTGGTATCCTACAATGAGCAGTTCTTC	-	16	-	TRBV6-5	TRBJ2-1
CASSEDSYYGYTF	TGTGCCAGCAGTGAGGACAGTTACTATGGCTACACCTTC	-	13	-	TRBV25-1	TRBJ1-2
CASSLGPLLASRGNQPQHF	TGTGCCAGCAGCTTGGGCCCCCTACTTGCTAGCCGGGGCAATCAGCCCCAGCATTTT	-	19	-	TRBV5-5	TRBJ1-5
CASLDRPRGSYEQYF	TGCGCCTCCCTTGACCGTCCGAGAGGCTCCTACGAGCAGTACTTC	-	15	-	TRBV30	TRBJ2-7
CSVEALASGIKTQYF	TGCAGCGTCGAAGCACTGGCTAGCGGGATCAAGACCCAGTACTTC	TRBD2	15	-	TRBV29-1	TRBJ2-5
CASSDGQTDTQYF	TGTGCCAGCAGTGACGGTCAGACAGATACGCAGTATTTT	-	13	-	TRBV6-4	TRBJ2-3
CASSPEGLGDRFF	TGTGCCAGCAGTCCGGAGGGACTAGGGGATCGGTTCTTC	TRBD2	13	-	TRBV11-2	TRBJ2-1
CASSLARTGFPEAFF	TGTGCCAGCAGCTTGGCCAGGACAGGTTTCCCTGAAGCTTTCTTT	TRBD1	15	-	TRBV5-6	TRBJ1-1
CASSLVGLAGTTDTQYF	TGTGCCAGCAGCCTAGTGGGACTAGCGGGGACCACAGATACGCAGTATTTT	TRBD2	17	-	TRBV11-2	TRBJ2-3
CASSQEGTNRANEQFF	TGCGCCAGCAGCCAAGAGGGCACGAACAGGGCCAATGAGCAGTTCTTC	-	16	-	TRBV4-1	TRBJ2-1
CASSIEASGSYEQYF	TGTGCCAGTAGTATAGAGGCTAGCGGGAGCTACGAGCAGTACTTC	TRBD2	15	-	TRBV19	TRBJ2-7
CASSYRTSGFNEQFF	TGTGCCAGCAGCTATAGGACTAGCGGATTCAATGAGCAGTTCTTC	TRBD2	15	once	TRBV11-1	TRBJ2-1
CASRLGEDRPGAEAFF	TGTGCCAGTAGGCTGGGGGAGGACAGGCCGGGGGCTGAAGCTTTCTTT	TRBD1	16	-	TRBV25-1	TRBJ1-1
CASSPLAGVSDTQYF	TGTGCCAGCAGCCCCCTCGCGGGAGTTAGTGATACGCAGTATTTT	TRBD2	15	once	TRBV2	TRBJ2-3
CASSLGRGNSPLHF	TGTGCCAGCAGTTTAGGGAGAGGAAATTCACCCCTCCACTTT	-	14	-	TRBV28	TRBJ1-6
CASSFGGHEQYF	TGCGCCAGCAGCTTTGGGGGCCACGAGCAGTACTTC	-	12	-	TRBV5-1	TRBJ2-7
CASSHRTGSYEQYF	TGCGCCAGCAGCCACCGGACAGGCTCCTACGAGCAGTACTTC	TRBD1	14	once	TRBV5-1	TRBJ2-7
CASSLKSGANYGYTF	TGTGCCAGCAGCTTGAAGTCGGGGGCTAACTATGGCTACACCTTC	-	15	-	TRBV5-6	TRBJ1-2
CASSSRDSRYEQYF	TGTGCCAGCTCTTCCCGGGACAGCCGCTACGAGCAGTACTTC	TRBD1	14	-	TRBV2	TRBJ2-7
CASSRDSSYEQYF	TGTGCCAGTAGTCGGGACAGCTCCTACGAGCAGTACTTC	TRBD1	13	-	TRBV19	TRBJ2-7
CASSSDYGYTF	TGTGCCAGCAGCAGCGACTATGGCTACACCTTC	-	11	-	TRBV7-9	TRBJ1-2
CASSESSAYEQYF	TGCGCCAGCAGTGAGTCTTCAGCCTACGAGCAGTACTTC	-	13	-	TRBV10-1	TRBJ2-7
CASSPRQGTDTQYF	TGTGCCAGCAGCCCTCGACAGGGGACAGATACGCAGTATTTT	TRBD1	14	few	TRBV7-8	TRBJ2-3
CASSLVTGGGYTF	TGCGCCAGCAGCTTGGTAACAGGGGGTGGCTACACCTTC	TRBD1	13	-	TRBV5-1	TRBJ1-2
CASSPPGGTEAFF	TGTGCCAGCTCACCACCCGGAGGCACTGAAGCTTTCTTT	-	13	once	TRBV18	TRBJ1-1
CASSLSALGQSYEQYF	TGTGCCAGCAGTTTATCCGCCCTAGGACAGTCCTACGAGCAGTACTTC	-	16	-	TRBV27	TRBJ2-7
CASSPLLANYGYTF	TGTGCCAGCAGCCCCCTTTTAGCTAACTATGGCTACACCTTC	-	14	once	TRBV7-2	TRBJ1-2
CASSPREVTGELFF	TGTGCCAGCAGCCCCAGGGAAGTCACCGGGGAGCTGTTTTTT	-	14	-	TRBV9	TRBJ2-2
CASSLGGQRGSQHF	TGTGCCAGCAGCTTGGGAGGTCAGCGGGGGTCCCAGCATTTT	-	14	-	TRBV5-4	TRBJ1-5
CASSRLENEQFF	TGTGCCAGCAGCCGACTAGAGAATGAGCAGTTCTTC	-	12	few	TRBV7-9	TRBJ2-1
CASSPALAGVGDTQYF	TGTGCCAGCAGCCCCGCCCTAGCGGGAGTTGGAGATACGCAGTATTTT	TRBD2	16	-	TRBV5-4	TRBJ2-3
CASSTGQNTEAFF	TGTGCCAGCAGTACGGGACAGAACACTGAAGCTTTCTTT	-	13	-	TRBV2	TRBJ1-1
CASRNESWTSGYEQFF	TGTGCCAGCAGGAACGAATCCTGGACTAGCGGGTATGAGCAGTTCTTC	TRBD2	16	-	TRBV13	TRBJ2-1
CASSLSRGSNQPQHF	TGTGCCAGCAGTTTATCGAGAGGGTCCAATCAGCCCCAGCATTTT	-	15	-	TRBV27	TRBJ1-5
CASSLWAWELGNTIYF	TGTGCCAGCAGTTTATGGGCATGGGAGTTAGGAAACACCATATATTTT	-	16	-	TRBV28	TRBJ1-3
CASSFFGEGGLVELFF	TGTGCCAGCAGTTTTTTCGGCGAGGGAGGGTTGGTGGAGCTGTTTTTT	TRBD2	16	few	TRBV27	TRBJ2-2
CASTPSGLAGLNGAF	TGTGCCAGCACCCCTTCGGGACTAGCGGGGCTAAATGGCGCTTTC	TRBD2	15	-	TRBV28	TRBJ2-7
CASRTPWTGSTDTQYF	TGTGCCAGCAGGACCCCCTGGACAGGGAGCACAGATACGCAGTATTTT	TRBD1	16	once	TRBV2	TRBJ2-3
CASRKTGGGNQPQHF	TGCGCCAGCAGGAAGACAGGGGGAGGCAATCAGCCCCAGCATTTT	TRBD1	15	once	TRBV5-1	TRBJ1-5
CASSLSGNIQYF	TGTGCCAGTAGTCTATCTGGAAACATTCAGTACTTC	-	12	-	TRBV19	TRBJ2-4
CASSTLLTSGSYEQYF	TGTGCCAGCAGTACCCTCCTAACTAGCGGTTCCTACGAGCAGTACTTC	TRBD2	16	-	TRBV27	TRBJ2-7
CASSPRTGEAEETQYF	TGTGCCAGCAGCCCCCGGACAGGGGAGGCGGAAGAGACCCAGTACTTC	TRBD1	16	-	TRBV7-9	TRBJ2-5
CASSPLGGFGSETQYF	TGTGCCAGCAGCCCCCTGGGAGGGTTTGGCTCGGAGACCCAGTACTTC	TRBD2	16	-	TRBV28	TRBJ2-5
CASSLGLARYEQYF	TGTGCCAGCAGCTTGGGATTAGCGCGGTACGAGCAGTACTTC	-	14	-	TRBV5-6	TRBJ2-7
CASSLDEGEAFF	TGTGCCAGCAGCTTAGATGAGGGTGAAGCTTTCTTT	-	12	-	TRBV11-2	TRBJ1-1
CASSPGTSGSQETQYF	TGTGCCAGCAGCCCCGGGACTAGCGGCTCCCAAGAGACCCAGTACTTC	TRBD2	16	-	TRBV11-1	TRBJ2-5
CASSLGRGPEQYF	TGTGCCAGCAGCTTAGGCAGGGGGCCTGAGCAGTACTTC	TRBD1	13	-	TRBV13	TRBJ2-7
CASSWEGLAGVQFF	TGCGCCAGCAGCTGGGAGGGACTAGCGGGAGTCCAGTTCTTC	TRBD2	14	-	TRBV5-1	TRBJ2-1